The T cell receptor (beta chain) described here comes from a study of T cell changes during pregnancy in multiple sclerosis. The method was immunoSEQ multiplex PCR; TCRdb's version includes in-frame clones alone and lacks a portion of them. Of around 3,500 clones in the sample, around 84% were seen once. This clonotype was sampled from a female donor in good health, enrolled as a control in a pregnancy study. The input for sequencing was CD8+ T cells from peripheral blood mononuclear cells, taken in the first trimester of pregnancy.

The CDR3 loop reads CASSSDRLAGDGYTGELFF. Written as DNA, the CDR3 is TGTGCCAGCAGCTCCGACCGACTAGCGGGAGACGGGTACACCGGGGAGCTGTTTTTT. The chain is built from TRBV5-4 and TRBJ2-2, with 12 bases matching TRBD2. Germline values: CDR1 SGHNT, CDR2 YYREEE (reference sequence). J gave up 3 bases and V 3 bases, and 12 bases lay outside the gene matches. CDR3 length equals 19 residues. The full variable domain, its missing parts supplied by reference TRBV5-4 and TRBJ2-2, is ETGVTQSPTHLIKTRGQQVTLRCSSQSGHNTVSWYQQALGQGPQFIFQYYREEENGRGNFPPRFSGLQFPNYSSELNVNALELDDSALYLCASSSDRLAGDGYTGELFFGEGSRLTVL.